This T cell receptor delta chain was documented in a study of γδ T cells in repeated Plasmodium falciparum infection. Looking at the study overall: Age- and gender-matched Australian children served as comparison for malaria-exposed Malian children. Four controlled malaria infections with P. falciparum NF54 spanned about 640 days.

Germline V gene sequence: CDR1 GEAIGNYY, CDR2 EKD. The length of the CDR3 is 16 residues. V shed 0 bases and J shed 1 base, with 14 bases lying between them. TCRdb re-processed the multiplex PCR reads using CATT. The table lists roughly 93,000 delta-chain clones, approximately 0.92% of them singletons. Bulk repertoires came from Vgamma9/Vdelta2+ or Vdelta2-negative gammadelta T cells flow-sorted from PBMC. This clone was picked up many times. The receptor was derived from a pool of human donors (malaria-infected and uninfected, not separated). The J gene is TRDJ1, the V gene TRDV2, with D perhaps TRDD3 (6 bases). Material for sequencing was gamma-delta T cells from blood. The DNA of the CDR3 is TGTGCCTGTGACACCCCCTGGGGATCTGTCACCGATAAACTCATCTTT. Protein product: CACDTPWGSVTDKLIF.